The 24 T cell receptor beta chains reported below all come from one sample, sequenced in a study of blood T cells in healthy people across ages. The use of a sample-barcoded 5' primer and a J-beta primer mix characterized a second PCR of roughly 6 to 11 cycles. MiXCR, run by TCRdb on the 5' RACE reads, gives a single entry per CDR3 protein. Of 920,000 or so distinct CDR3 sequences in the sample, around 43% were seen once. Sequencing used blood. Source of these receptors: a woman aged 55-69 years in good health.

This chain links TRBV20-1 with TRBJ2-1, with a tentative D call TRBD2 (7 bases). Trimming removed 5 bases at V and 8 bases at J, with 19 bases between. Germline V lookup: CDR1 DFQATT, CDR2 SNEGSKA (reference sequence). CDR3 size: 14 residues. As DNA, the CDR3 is TGCAGTGCTCCGGCGGGAGAGGGGGGCGATGAGCAGTTCTTC. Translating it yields CSAPAGEGGDEQFF.

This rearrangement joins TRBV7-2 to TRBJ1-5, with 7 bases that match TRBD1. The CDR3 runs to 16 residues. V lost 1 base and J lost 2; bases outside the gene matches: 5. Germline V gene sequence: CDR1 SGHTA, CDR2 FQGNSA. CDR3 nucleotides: TGTGCCAGCAGCTTAGGGGCAGGGACAGGCAATCAGCCCCAGCATTTT. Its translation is CASSLGAGTGNQPQHF. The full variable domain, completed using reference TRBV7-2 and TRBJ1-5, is GAGVSQSPSNKVTEKGKDVELRCDPISGHTALYWYRQSLGQGLEFLIYFQGNSAPDKSGLPSDRFSAERTGGSVSTLTIQRTQQEDSAVYLCASSLGAGTGNQPQHFGDGTRLSIL.

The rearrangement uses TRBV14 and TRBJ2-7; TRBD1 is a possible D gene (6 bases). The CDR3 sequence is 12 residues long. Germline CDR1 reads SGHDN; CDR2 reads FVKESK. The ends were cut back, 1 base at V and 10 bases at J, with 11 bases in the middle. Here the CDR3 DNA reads TGTGCCAGCAGCCAAGGAATTGGGGGCCAGTACTTC. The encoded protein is CASSQGIGGQYF.

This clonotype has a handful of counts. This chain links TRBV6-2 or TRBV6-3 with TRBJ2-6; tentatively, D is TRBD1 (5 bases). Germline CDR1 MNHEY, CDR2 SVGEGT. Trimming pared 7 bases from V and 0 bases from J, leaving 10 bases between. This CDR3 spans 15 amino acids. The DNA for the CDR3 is TGTGCCAGCACCAGGGTGGCCTCTGGGGCCAACGTCCTGACTTTC. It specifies CASTRVASGANVLTF.

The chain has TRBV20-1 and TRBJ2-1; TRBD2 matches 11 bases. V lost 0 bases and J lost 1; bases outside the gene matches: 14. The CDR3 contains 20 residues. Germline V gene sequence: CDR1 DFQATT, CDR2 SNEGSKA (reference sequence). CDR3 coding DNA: TGCAGTGCTAGAGATGGGGAAGGTGAGGGACTAGCGGCTTCCTACAATGAGCAGTTCTTC. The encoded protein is CSARDGEGEGLAASYNEQFF.

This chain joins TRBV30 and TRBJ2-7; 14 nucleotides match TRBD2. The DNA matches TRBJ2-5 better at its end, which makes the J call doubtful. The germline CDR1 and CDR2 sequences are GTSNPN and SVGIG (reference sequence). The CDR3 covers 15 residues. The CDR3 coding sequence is TGTGCCTGGAGGGGGACTAGCGGGAGTAGAGGGACCCAGTACTTC. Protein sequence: CAWRGTSGSRGTQYF.

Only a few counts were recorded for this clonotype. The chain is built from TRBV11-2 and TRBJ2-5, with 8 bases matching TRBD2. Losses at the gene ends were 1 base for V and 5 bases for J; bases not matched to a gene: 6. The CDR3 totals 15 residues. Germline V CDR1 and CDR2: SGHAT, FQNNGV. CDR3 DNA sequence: TGTGCCAGCAGCTTAGGGGCGGGAGGAACGGAGACCCAGTACTTC. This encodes CASSLGAGGTETQYF.

As DNA, the CDR3 is TGTGCCAGCAGCGCCCGCTTGGGTAGCGGAGTCTACGAGCAGTACTTC. Translated: CASSARLGSGVYEQYF. The chain couples TRBV9 to TRBJ2-7; possibly TRBD2 for D (6 bases). V was trimmed by 3 bases and J by 3 bases, leaving 19 bases between them. CDR1 and CDR2 from the germline V gene are SGDLS and YYNGEE. There are 16 residues in the CDR3. The full variable domain, completed using reference TRBV9 and TRBJ2-7, is DSGVTQTPKHLITATGQRVTLRCSPRSGDLSVYWYQQSLDQGLQFLIQYYNGEERAKGNILERFSAQQFPDLHSELNLSSLELGDSALYFCASSARLGSGVYEQYFGPGTRLTVT.

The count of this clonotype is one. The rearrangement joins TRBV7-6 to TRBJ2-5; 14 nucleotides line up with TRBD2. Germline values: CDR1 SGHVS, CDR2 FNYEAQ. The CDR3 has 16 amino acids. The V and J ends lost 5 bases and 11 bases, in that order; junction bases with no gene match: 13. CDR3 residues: CASSNSGTSGREEQYF. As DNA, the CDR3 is TGTGCCAGCAGCAACTCCGGGACTAGCGGGAGAGAAGAGCAGTACTTC. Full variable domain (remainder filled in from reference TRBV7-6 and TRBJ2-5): GAGVSQSPRYKVTKRGQDVALRCDPISGHVSLYWYRQALGQGPEFLTYFNYEAQQDKSGLPNDRFSAERPEGSISTLTIQRTEQRDSAMYRCASSNSGTSGREEQYFGPGTRLLVL.

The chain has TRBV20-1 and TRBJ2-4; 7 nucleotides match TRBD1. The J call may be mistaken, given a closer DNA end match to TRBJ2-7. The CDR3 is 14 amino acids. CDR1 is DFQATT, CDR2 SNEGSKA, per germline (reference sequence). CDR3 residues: CSARSGTVSYEQYF. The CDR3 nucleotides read TGCAGTGCTAGATCAGGGACAGTCTCCTACGAGCAGTACTTC.

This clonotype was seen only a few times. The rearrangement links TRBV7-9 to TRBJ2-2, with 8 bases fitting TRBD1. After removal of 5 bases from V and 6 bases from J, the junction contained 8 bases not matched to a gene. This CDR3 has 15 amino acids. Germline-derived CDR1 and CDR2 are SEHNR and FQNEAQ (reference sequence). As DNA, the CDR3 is TGTGCCAGCAGCCCTCCAGGGGGCTGGGCCGGGGAGCTGTTTTTT. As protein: CASSPPGGWAGELFF.

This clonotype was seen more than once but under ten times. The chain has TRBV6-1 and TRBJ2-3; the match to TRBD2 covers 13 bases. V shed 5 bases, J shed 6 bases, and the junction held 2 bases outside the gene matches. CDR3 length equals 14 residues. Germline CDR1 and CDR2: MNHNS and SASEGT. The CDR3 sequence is CASSPTSGRDTQYF. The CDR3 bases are TGTGCCAGCAGTCCGACTAGCGGGAGGGATACGCAGTATTTT.

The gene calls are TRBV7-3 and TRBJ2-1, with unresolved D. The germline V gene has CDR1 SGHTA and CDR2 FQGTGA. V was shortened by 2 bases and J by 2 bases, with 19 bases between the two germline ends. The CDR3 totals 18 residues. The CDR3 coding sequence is TGTGCCAGCAGCTTATTGGGATTAGGCGGAAAAGCCTACAATGAGCAGTTCTTC. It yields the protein CASSLLGLGGKAYNEQFF.

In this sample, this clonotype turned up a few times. CDR3 protein: CASSSQGVGTDTQYF. The DNA of the CDR3 is TGCGCCAGCAGCTCACAGGGGGTTGGCACAGATACGCAGTATTTT. This chain connects TRBV5-1 to TRBJ2-3; 8 nucleotides match TRBD1. In germline, CDR1 is SGHRS, CDR2 YFSETQ. After removal of 3 bases from V and 1 base from J, the junction contained 4 bases not matched to a gene. CDR3 length equals 15 residues.

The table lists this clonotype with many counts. The CDR3 region has the DNA TGCAGTGCTAGACTAGCGGGATCAGGGGATACGCAGTATTTT. It encodes CSARLAGSGDTQYF. The chain couples TRBV20-1 to TRBJ2-3, with 9 bases identical to TRBD2. Germline V gene lookup returns CDR1 DFQATT and CDR2 SNEGSKA (reference sequence). The CDR3 extends over 14 amino acids. The ends lost 2 bases at V and 6 bases at J; junction bases unmatched: 6.

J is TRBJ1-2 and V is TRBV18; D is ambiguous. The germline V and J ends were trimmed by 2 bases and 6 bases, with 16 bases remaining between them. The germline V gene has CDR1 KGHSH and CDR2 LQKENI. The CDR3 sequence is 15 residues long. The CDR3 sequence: CASSPVVRDLDGYTF. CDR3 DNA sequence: TGTGCCAGCTCACCAGTGGTGCGGGATCTGGATGGCTACACCTTC.

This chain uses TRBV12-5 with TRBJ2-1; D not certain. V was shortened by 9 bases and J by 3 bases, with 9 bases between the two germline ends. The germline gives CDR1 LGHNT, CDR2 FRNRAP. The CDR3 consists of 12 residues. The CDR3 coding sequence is TGTGCTAGCTTCTCGATCTACAATGAGCAGTTCTTC. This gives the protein CASFSIYNEQFF.

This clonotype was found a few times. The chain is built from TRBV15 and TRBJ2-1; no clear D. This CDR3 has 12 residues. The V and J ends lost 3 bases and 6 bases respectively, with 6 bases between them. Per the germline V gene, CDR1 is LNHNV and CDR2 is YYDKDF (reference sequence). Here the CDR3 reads CATSRYTNEQFF. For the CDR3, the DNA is TGTGCCACCAGCAGGTACACCAATGAGCAGTTCTTC.

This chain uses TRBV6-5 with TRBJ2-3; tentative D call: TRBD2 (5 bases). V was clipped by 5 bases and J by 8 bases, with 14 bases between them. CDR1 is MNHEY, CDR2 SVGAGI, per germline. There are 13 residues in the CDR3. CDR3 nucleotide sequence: TGTGCCAGCAGTCAAGGACTGATGGTTACGCAGTATTTT. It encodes CASSQGLMVTQYF.

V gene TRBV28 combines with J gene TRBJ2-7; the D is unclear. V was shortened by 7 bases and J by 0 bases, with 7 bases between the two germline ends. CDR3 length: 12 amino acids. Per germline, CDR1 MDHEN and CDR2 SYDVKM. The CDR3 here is CASMRHSYEQYF. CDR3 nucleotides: TGTGCCAGCATGAGACACTCCTACGAGCAGTACTTC.

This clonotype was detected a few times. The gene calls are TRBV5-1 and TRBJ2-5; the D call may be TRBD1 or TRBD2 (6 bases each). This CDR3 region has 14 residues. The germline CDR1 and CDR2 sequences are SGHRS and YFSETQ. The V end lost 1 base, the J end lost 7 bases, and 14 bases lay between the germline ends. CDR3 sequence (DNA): TGCGCCAGCAGCTTGTCGGAGGGGGTCGCGACCCAGTACTTC. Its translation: CASSLSEGVATQYF.

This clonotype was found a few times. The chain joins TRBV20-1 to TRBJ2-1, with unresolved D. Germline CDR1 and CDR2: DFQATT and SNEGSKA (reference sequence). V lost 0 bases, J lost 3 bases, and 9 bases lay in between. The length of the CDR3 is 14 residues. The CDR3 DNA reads TGCAGTGCTAGAGACGACAATAACTACAATGAGCAGTTCTTC. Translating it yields CSARDDNNYNEQFF.

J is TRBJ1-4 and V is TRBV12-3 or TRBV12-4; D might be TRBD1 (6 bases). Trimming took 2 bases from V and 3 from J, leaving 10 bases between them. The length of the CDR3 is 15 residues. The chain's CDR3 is CASSLTGQSNEKLFF. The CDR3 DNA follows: TGTGCCAGCAGTTTAACCGGACAGTCTAATGAAAAACTGTTTTTT.

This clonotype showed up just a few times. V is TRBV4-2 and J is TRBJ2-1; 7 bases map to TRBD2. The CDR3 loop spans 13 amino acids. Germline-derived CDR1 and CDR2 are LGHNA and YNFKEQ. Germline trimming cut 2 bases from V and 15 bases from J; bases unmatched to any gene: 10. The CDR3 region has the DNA TGTGCCAGCAGCCAAATTTGGAGCGGGAATTTGTTCTTC. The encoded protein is CASSQIWSGNLFF.